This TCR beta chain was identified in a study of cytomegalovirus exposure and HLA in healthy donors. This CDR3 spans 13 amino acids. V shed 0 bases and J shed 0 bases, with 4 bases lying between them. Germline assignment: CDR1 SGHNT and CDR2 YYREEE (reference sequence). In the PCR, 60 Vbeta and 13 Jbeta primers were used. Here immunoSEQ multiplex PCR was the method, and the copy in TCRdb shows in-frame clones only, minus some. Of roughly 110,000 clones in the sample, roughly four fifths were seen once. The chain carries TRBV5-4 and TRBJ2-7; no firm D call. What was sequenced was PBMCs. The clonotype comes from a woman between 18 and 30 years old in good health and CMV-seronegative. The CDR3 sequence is CASSLGSSYEQYF. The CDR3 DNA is TGTGCCAGCAGCTTGGGGAGCTCCTACGAGCAGTACTTC.